This TCR beta chain was identified in a study of OX40 agonist ivuxolimab in advanced cancers. Study background: In this trial design, patients received ivuxolimab intravenously at 0.01 to 10 mg/kg every 2 weeks.

Study observations and caveats: Averaged across samples, CD8+ T cells carried more expanded clones than CD4+ did. Near-lowest levels of clonal expansion characterized partial responders at 0.1-3.0 mg/kg.

This clone has only a few counts. The antigen remains unidentified. Trimming pared 3 bases from V and 3 bases from J, leaving 8 bases between. CDR3 size: 12 residues. Germline lookup yields CDR1 SQVTM and CDR2 ANQGSEA. Excluded were patients having autoimmune disease history or systemic immunosuppression. TCRdb's copy holds only in-frame clones and misses some; the assay was immunoSEQ multiplex PCR. The table lists fewer than 85,000 clones, roughly 92% of them singletons. The rearrangement links TRBV29-1 to TRBJ2-5, with unresolved D. The sequencing here drew on CD4+ or CD8+ T cells sorted from blood, taken in a trial of the OX40 agonist ivuxolimab. This clonotype was sampled from an adult with an advanced solid tumor such as melanoma, head and neck, liver or kidney cancer. The CDR3 loop is CSVDRTEETQYF. The CDR3 coding sequence is TGCAGCGTTGATCGGACGGAAGAGACCCAGTACTTC.